Listed below are T cell receptor beta chains from one sample, sequenced in a study of T cells in Graves' hyperthyroidism and ophthalmopathy. Each CDR3 protein gets one entry after TCRdb re-called the multiplex PCR reads with MiXCR. Seen here are around 300,000 distinct CDR3 sequences, over 12% observed once, and the top ten hold under 35%. What was sequenced was blood. All receptors derive from a woman aged 50 to 60 with Graves' hyperthyroidism that later progressed to Graves' ophthalmopathy. CDR3s include the opening cysteine and the closing phenylalanine or tryptophan. Fields, in order: V gene, J gene, CDR3 protein.

>TRBV7-6|TRBJ1-6
CASSLGETGYSPLHF
>TRBV20-1|TRBJ2-1
CSAIDLHNEQFF
>TRBV20-1|TRBJ1-5
CSARDPGQSQHF
>TRBV6-2/TRBV6-3|TRBJ2-3
CASRPTEFTDTQYF
>TRBV13|TRBJ1-5
CASSKNNQPQHF
>TRBV20-1|TRBJ1-1
CSAGQGGTEAFF
>TRBV5-1|TRBJ1-3
CASSVVGRNSGNTIYF
>TRBV19|TRBJ1-1
CASKGLTEAFF
>TRBV5-6|TRBJ2-7
CASSFLAGDYEQYF
>TRBV9|TRBJ1-5
CASSVGGVGNQPQHF
>TRBV18|TRBJ1-1
CASSPVTGGGNTEAFF
>TRBV2|TRBJ1-1
CASRLSANTEASF
>TRBV3-1|TRBJ2-2
CASSQDSGELFF
>TRBV20-1|TRBJ2-1
CSASPNNRGRLDNEQFF
>TRBV20-1|TRBJ2-1
CSARETSGRADNEQFF
>TRBV6-1|TRBJ2-7
CASSASGRTGEQYF
>TRBV28|TRBJ2-1
CASSPGTSGSIKQFF
>TRBV3-1|TRBJ2-5
CASSQAGEWKETQYF
>TRBV20-1|TRBJ2-7
CSAFNYEQYF
>TRBV6-1|TRBJ2-1
CASSRTSGRVSHNEQFF
>TRBV15|TRBJ2-7
CATSPRGLAVNYEQYF
>TRBV6-1|TRBJ2-6
CASSPRGIGLTSGANVLTF
>TRBV19|TRBJ1-1
CASSIVGQRNTEAFF
>TRBV20-1|TRBJ2-3
CSARGGRTDTQYF
>TRBV2|TRBJ1-4
CASRPYRATNEKLFF
>TRBV25-1|TRBJ1-5
CASSELGTSQPQHF
>TRBV20-1|TRBJ2-6
CSARDLLAGGTRSGANVLTF
>TRBV2|TRBJ1-1
CASTSWGSVNTEAFF
>TRBV5-1|TRBJ1-2
CASSASGEYGYTF
>TRBV4-1|TRBJ1-2
CASSQGQGRDGYTF
>TRBV28|TRBJ2-7
CASYSRHEQYF
>TRBV3-1|TRBJ2-3
CASSQEVGGPGNTQYF